Below, 19 T cell receptor beta chains from the same sample are listed, as sequenced in a study of PD-1 blockade in classical Hodgkin lymphoma. With no exception, relapse followed autologous stem cell transplantation in all patients, and brentuximab vedotin exposure varied. Profiled with immunoSEQ multiplex PCR; TCRdb holds only in-frame clones, not every one. The sample holds tens of thousands of clones, roughly 73% seen once. The sequenced sample was peripheral blood mononuclear cells (PBMCs), obtained at baseline. These receptor sequences come from a human donor with classical Hodgkin lymphoma.

The genes are TRBV4-1 and TRBJ2-7; D call uncertain. V was pared by 0 bases and J by 3 bases, with 9 bases between. Germline CDR1 reads MGHRA; CDR2 reads YSYEKL. The CDR3 consists of 14 residues. CDR3 nucleotide sequence: TGCGCCAGCAGCCAAGAAGCACAGATCTACGAGCAGTACTTC. Translation: CASSQEAQIYEQYF.

This clone came up once. This sequence joins TRBV5-1 and TRBJ1-3, with D hard to call. The CDR3 has 15 amino acids. Trimming pared 0 bases from V and 0 bases from J, leaving 7 bases between. The germline V gene has CDR1 SGHRS and CDR2 YFSETQ. The CDR3 nucleotides read TGCGCCAGCAGCTTGGACACGTTCTCTGGAAACACCATATATTTT. The encoded protein is CASSLDTFSGNTIYF.

The rearrangement links TRBV15 to TRBJ1-1; unclear D gene. V dropped 3 bases and J dropped 0 bases, with 5 bases sitting between them. Per germline, CDR1 LNHNV and CDR2 YYDKDF (reference sequence). CDR3 length equals 13 residues. Here the CDR3 DNA reads TGTGCCACCAGCAGCAAATTGAACACTGAAGCTTTCTTT. This sequence encodes CATSSKLNTEAFF.

The rearrangement joins TRBV5-5 to TRBJ2-1, with 9 nucleotides matching TRBD2. The CDR3 has 16 amino acids. V gave up 4 bases and J gave up 6 bases; unmatched junction bases: 11. Germline V lookup: CDR1 SGHKS, CDR2 YYEKEE (reference sequence). The CDR3 DNA is TGTGCCAGCAGCACCCACCTAGCGGGATCGGGCAATGAGCAGTTCTTC. Its protein product is CASSTHLAGSGNEQFF.

This clone came up a few times. This chain links TRBV9 with TRBJ1-2; the match to TRBD1 covers 7 bases. CDR1 and CDR2 (germline): SGDLS, YYNGEE. V lost 4 bases to trimming and J lost 5 bases; unmatched junction nucleotides: 11. The CDR3 length is 15 residues. As DNA, the CDR3 is TGTGCCAGCAGCCCCCTCGGGACAGAAAGGTATGGCTACACCTTC. Translation gives CASSPLGTERYGYTF. The variable domain in full, completed from reference TRBV9 and TRBJ1-2, reads DSGVTQTPKHLITATGQRVTLRCSPRSGDLSVYWYQQSLDQGLQFLIQYYNGEERAKGNILERFSAQQFPDLHSELNLSSLELGDSALYFCASSPLGTERYGYTFGSGTRLTVV.

The chain couples TRBV10-3 to TRBJ1-2; weak D call: TRBD1 (5 bases). The CDR3 loop spans 16 amino acids. Trimming removed 7 bases at V and 0 bases at J, with 18 bases between. Germline CDR1 ENHRY, CDR2 SYGVKD. DNA of the CDR3: TGTGCCATCACTATTAGCAGGGATCCGACTAACTATGGCTACACCTTC. It translates to CAITISRDPTNYGYTF.

The chain links TRBV30 to TRBJ2-7; D is unclear. V lost 0 bases to trimming and J lost 9 bases, with 21 bases between them. CDR1 and CDR2 (germline): GTSNPN, SVGIG (reference sequence). The CDR3 loop spans 15 amino acids. The DNA of the CDR3 is TGTGCCTGGAGTGTAGTAAGGACCCCCCTACGAGGGCAGTACTTC. Its protein is CAWSVVRTPLRGQYF.

By share, this clone ranks as medium-sized (0.01 to 0.1%). The chain has TRBV9 and TRBJ2-3; possible D gene TRBD1, 6 bases. The V gene lost 3 bases and the J gene lost 9 bases, with 14 bases spanning the gap. CDR1 is SGDLS and CDR2 is YYNGEE in the germline V gene. The CDR3 length is 13 residues. The CDR3 loop reads CASSAPQGRTQYF. The CDR3 DNA is TGTGCCAGCAGCGCACCACAGGGTCGGACGCAGTATTTT.

The chain employs TRBV21-1 and TRBJ2-7; TRBD2 is the table's D call and was not checked against the DNA. TRBV21-1 is reported as a pseudogene. CDR3 length: 14 amino acids. This chain's CDR3 is CASSKGTGYYEQYF. The CDR3 bases are TGTGCCAGCAGCAAAGGTACGGGGTACTACGAGCAGTACTTC.

This clone has a handful of counts. The CDR3: CASSVGGSWDEQYF. The DNA of the CDR3 is TGTGCCAGCAGCGTGGGGGGCTCATGGGACGAGCAGTACTTC. The J gene is TRBJ2-7, the V gene TRBV9; either TRBD1 or TRBD2 may supply D (6 bases each). CDR3 length: 14 amino acids. Germline V gene data show CDR1 as SGDLS and CDR2 as YYNGEE. V lost 2 bases and J lost 5, with 14 bases in between.

V gene TRBV5-4 combines with J gene TRBJ2-5, with 10 bases that match TRBD1. The J call is in doubt because the DNA end fits TRBJ2-7 better. The germline V gene encodes CDR1 SGHNT and CDR2 YYREEE (reference sequence). The CDR3 sequence is 14 residues long. The CDR3 bases are TGTGCCAGCAGCGGGGACAGGGGCGACTACGAGCAGTACTTC. Its translation: CASSGDRGDYEQYF.

The chain employs TRBV27 and TRBJ1-2, with D tentatively TRBD1 (5 bases). This CDR3 spans 15 amino acids. CDR1 and CDR2 (germline): MNHEY, SMNVEV (reference sequence). The V end was cut by 0 bases, the J end by 8 bases, with 16 bases between. In nucleotides, the CDR3 is TGTGCCAGCAGTTTATCCGGGGGGTACGGGTCCGGCTACACCTTC. It translates to CASSLSGGYGSGYTF.

This clone was detected only a few times. This sequence joins TRBV9 and TRBJ2-2; D might be TRBD2 (6 bases). V lost 4 bases and J lost 6, with 13 bases in between. This CDR3 has 14 residues. CDR1 and CDR2 from the germline V gene are SGDLS and YYNGEE. The CDR3 DNA is TGTGCCAGCAGCTATGGTGGGACTGCCGGGGAGCTGTTTTTT. This gives the protein CASSYGGTAGELFF.

This chain uses TRBV9 with TRBJ1-4, with D maybe TRBD1 (5 bases). V was trimmed by 3 bases and J by 7 bases, leaving 16 bases between them. In germline, CDR1 is SGDLS, CDR2 YYNGEE. CDR3 length: 15 amino acids. Written as DNA, the CDR3 is TGTGCCAGCAGCGGGCAGGGTAGTATGGGTGAAAAACTGTTTTTT. Its translation: CASSGQGSMGEKLFF.

V gene TRBV5-1 combines with J gene TRBJ2-3; D is unresolved. V lost 0 bases and J lost 1, with 6 bases in between. The length of the CDR3 is 14 residues. Germline CDR1 reads SGHRS; CDR2 reads YFSETQ. As DNA, the CDR3 is TGCGCCAGCAGCTTGGATCAGCGCACAGATACGCAGTATTTT. It specifies CASSLDQRTDTQYF.

The V gene is TRBV5-1, the J gene TRBJ2-1; a weak D match, TRBD1 (6 bases). V shed 2 bases and J shed 4 bases, with 7 bases lying between them. CDR3 length: 13 residues. Germline V lookup: CDR1 SGHRS, CDR2 YFSETQ. The CDR3 is CASSFQGYNEQFF. The CDR3 DNA is TGCGCCAGCAGCTTCCAGGGGTACAATGAGCAGTTCTTC.

This chain uses TRBV2 with TRBJ1-6; D is perhaps TRBD1 (5 bases). The CDR3 contains 15 residues. Trimming left V 8 bases short and J 0 bases short, with 11 bases between. Germline V gene sequence: CDR1 SNHLY, CDR2 FYNNEI. The CDR3 loop is CASFTGGSYNSPLHF. In nucleotides, the CDR3 is TGTGCCAGCTTTACGGGGGGCTCCTATAATTCACCCCTCCACTTT.

This clone was seen ten or more times. The rearrangement links TRBV19 to TRBJ2-3, with D unresolved. Germline loops: CDR1 LNHDA, CDR2 SQIVND (reference sequence). V gave up 8 bases and J gave up 3 bases, with 9 bases separating them. CDR3 length equals 12 residues. The CDR3 sequence is CASSRVTDTQYF. The CDR3 DNA reads as TGTGCCAGTTCCCGAGTTACAGATACGCAGTATTTT.

This clone was picked up a small number of times. The chain recombines TRBV5-1 with TRBJ1-1; D remains unclear. Trimming pared 3 bases from V and 1 base from J, leaving 7 bases between. Germline CDR1 reads SGHRS; CDR2 reads YFSETQ. CDR3 length: 13 amino acids. CDR3 region: CASSSKPNTEAFF. The CDR3 DNA follows: TGCGCCAGCAGCTCCAAACCGAACACTGAAGCTTTCTTT.